The T cell receptor beta chain described here comes from a study of OX40 agonist ivuxolimab in advanced cancers. Data came from immunoSEQ multiplex PCR; TCRdb stores just in-frame clones and leaves some out. The sample lists under 20,000 clones; roughly 80% were seen once. Findings and limits, study-wide: Antigens targeted by the expanded peripheral T cells were not determined. Several nonresponders also turned out to have low normalized T-cell clonal expansion.

Details on this clone: The target antigen is unknown.

This sequence originates from an adult with an advanced solid tumor such as melanoma, head and neck, liver or kidney cancer. The source was CD4+ or CD8+ T cells sorted from blood, collected in a trial of the OX40 agonist ivuxolimab.

The CDR3 DNA is TGTGCCAGCAGCTACGGGTCTGGAAACACCATATATTTT. Translation gives CASSYGSGNTIYF. The V gene is TRBV5-6, the J gene TRBJ1-3; no clear D. CDR1 is SGHDT and CDR2 is YYEEEE in the germline V gene. The CDR3 loop spans 13 amino acids. V gave up 3 bases and J gave up 1 base, with 5 bases separating them. Drawing the rest from reference TRBV5-6 and TRBJ1-3, the complete variable domain is DAGVTQSPTHLIKTRGQQVTLRCSPKSGHDTVSWYQQALGQGPQFIFQYYEEEERQRGNFPDRFSGHQFPNYSSELNVNALLLGDSALYLCASSYGSGNTIYFGEGSWLTVV.